Each of the 26 T cell receptor beta chains below was sequenced from the same sample in a study of shared clonotypes between healthy human individuals. The repertoire was sequenced with immunoSEQ multiplex PCR; TCRdb's copy has only in-frame clones and lacks some. The sample records 2 million to 3 million clones, approximately 94% being singletons. The specimen was naive CD4+ T cells from PBMCs. This sample's subset: CD45RA+ positively selected. Source of these receptors: a man between 18 and 29 years old in good health. Some clones in this sample may be carry-over from other donors' samples.

V gene TRBV5-6 combines with J gene TRBJ2-4; 8 nucleotides match TRBD1. The V segment lost 0 bases and the J segment 8 bases; nucleotides outside the gene matches: 4. The CDR3 runs 14 residues. CDR1 is SGHDT and CDR2 is YYEEEE in the germline V gene. CDR3 in DNA: TGTGCCAGCAGCTTGGTGGACAGGGTATACATTCAGTACTTC. This encodes CASSLVDRVYIQYF.

The chain carries TRBV2 and TRBJ1-2, with D possibly being TRBD1 (6 bases). The V gene's germline CDR1 is SNHLY and CDR2 FYNNEI. With 6 bases removed from V and 14 bases from J, the gap between germline ends came to 16 bases. This CDR3 is 11 amino acids long. CDR3 residues: CASSEGESETF. In DNA form, the CDR3 reads TGTGCCAGCAGCGAGGGGGAATCTGAAACCTTC.

The chain joins TRBV7-2 to TRBJ2-6; 8 nucleotides line up with TRBD1. CDR3 length: 18 amino acids. V lost 4 bases, J lost 0 bases, and 8 bases stayed unmatched. In germline, CDR1 is SGHTA, CDR2 FQGNSA. This CDR3 reads CASSWTGTGSSGANVLTF. As DNA, the CDR3 is TGTGCCAGCAGCTGGACCGGGACAGGCTCCTCTGGGGCCAACGTCCTGACTTTC. The variable domain in full, completed from reference TRBV7-2 and TRBJ2-6, reads GAGVSQSPSNKVTEKGKDVELRCDPISGHTALYWYRQSLGQGLEFLIYFQGNSAPDKSGLPSDRFSAERTGGSVSTLTIQRTQQEDSAVYLCASSWTGTGSSGANVLTFGAGSRLTVL.

The chain is built from TRBV18 and TRBJ1-3; D is unresolved. Trimming stripped 0 bases from V and 2 bases from J, with 11 bases between. In germline, CDR1 is KGHSH, CDR2 LQKENI. The length of the CDR3 is 16 residues. The CDR3 DNA follows: TGTGCCAGCTCACCACCGGGCCAGGCAGCTGGAAACACCATATATTTT. Translated, it gives CASSPPGQAAGNTIYF. Supplemented by reference TRBV18 and TRBJ1-3, the full variable domain reads NAGVMQNPRHLVRRRGQEARLRCSPMKGHSHVYWYRQLPEEGLKFMVYLQKENIIDESGMPKERFSAEFPKEGPSILRIQQVVRGDSAAYFCASSPPGQAAGNTIYFGEGSWLTVV.

The count of this clone is one. The V and J genes are TRBV7-6 and TRBJ1-1; D unresolved. Trimming pared 10 bases from V and 0 bases from J, leaving 12 bases between. There are 13 residues in the CDR3. CDR1 SGHVS and CDR2 FNYEAQ come from the germline V gene. In nucleotides, the CDR3 is TGTGCCACCCAACTAGATATGAACACTGAAGCTTTCTTT. Encoded protein: CATQLDMNTEAFF.

The J gene is TRBJ2-1, the V gene TRBV7-3, with D tentatively TRBD2 (5 bases). Germline CDR1 and CDR2: SGHTA and FQGTGA. V lost 3 bases and J 3 bases, leaving 12 bases between the germline ends. CDR3 length equals 15 residues. CDR3 sequence (DNA): TGTGCCAGCAGCTTCCGCGTCGGGAACTACAATGAGCAGTTCTTC. Its protein is CASSFRVGNYNEQFF.

As for this clone: The sample holds other DNA sequences that translate to the same CDR3. This chain links TRBV4-1 with TRBJ2-3, with TRBD2 identical over 11 bases. CDR1 and CDR2 from the germline V gene are MGHRA and YSYEKL. V gave up 2 bases and J gave up 0 bases; unmatched junction bases: 7. The CDR3 consists of 18 residues. CDR3 DNA: TGCGCCAGCAGCCAACCCCCCGGGACTAGCGGTAGCACAGATACGCAGTATTTT. It specifies CASSQPPGTSGSTDTQYF.

This sequence joins TRBV27 and TRBJ2-5; TRBD2 is a possible D gene (6 bases). Germline assignment: CDR1 MNHEY and CDR2 SMNVEV (reference sequence). V lost 3 bases and J 5 bases, leaving 22 bases between the germline ends. The CDR3 sequence is 17 residues long. CDR3 region: CASSFRAGWRGGETQYF. CDR3 nucleotides: TGTGCCAGCAGTTTCAGGGCAGGGTGGAGGGGTGGGGAGACCCAGTACTTC.

The chain is built from TRBV5-1 and TRBJ2-2, with 8 positions matching TRBD1. The J segment lost 3 bases and the V segment lost 3 bases, leaving 7 bases of the junction unmatched. The CDR3 has 16 residues. Germline values: CDR1 SGHRS, CDR2 YFSETQ. The CDR3 DNA follows: TGCGCCAGCAGCTCTACAGGGGGACGCGACACCGGGGAGCTGTTTTTT. Residues: CASSSTGGRDTGELFF. Full variable domain (remainder filled in from reference TRBV5-1 and TRBJ2-2): KAGVTQTPRYLIKTRGQQVTLSCSPISGHRSVSWYQQTPGQGLQFLFEYFSETQRNKGNFPGRFSGRQFSNSRSEMNVSTLELGDSALYLCASSSTGGRDTGELFFGEGSRLTVL.

The chain carries TRBV29-1 and TRBJ2-4; D unclear. The CDR3 is 11 amino acids. V dropped 2 bases and J dropped 9 bases, with 8 bases sitting between them. The germline V gene encodes CDR1 SQVTM and CDR2 ANQGSEA. The CDR3 reads CSVENVGIQYF. CDR3 nucleotides: TGCAGCGTTGAAAACGTGGGCATTCAGTACTTC.

As for this clone: Additional DNA sequences in this sample encode the identical CDR3. The CDR3 sequence: CASSLGFSGANVLTF. DNA of the CDR3: TGTGCCAGCAGCCTAGGGTTCTCTGGGGCCAACGTCCTGACTTTC. The chain employs TRBV7-2 and TRBJ2-6; D is unclear. Germline V gene sequence: CDR1 SGHTA, CDR2 FQGNSA. The ends were cut back, 5 bases at V and 0 bases at J, with 8 bases in the middle. CDR3 size: 15 residues.

The J gene is TRBJ2-2, the V gene TRBV14, with 8 bases that match TRBD2. CDR3 length equals 16 residues. The junction had 6 bases not matched to a gene; V was cut back by 1 base and J by 5 bases. Looked up from germline, CDR1 is SGHDN and CDR2 is FVKESK. The CDR3 nucleotides read TGTGCCAGCAGCCAAGTTTGGACTAGCCGGACCGGGGAGCTGTTTTTT. Residues: CASSQVWTSRTGELFF.

This clone was counted between two and nine times. The chain joins TRBV29-1 to TRBJ1-5, with 8 bases matching TRBD1. The CDR3 sequence is 14 residues long. Unmatched junction bases numbered 8, after V lost 5 bases and J lost 5 bases. Germline CDR1 and CDR2: SQVTM and ANQGSEA. CDR3 DNA sequence: TGCAGCGTTACTCAGGGGGCGATTGATCAGCCCCAGCATTTT. It is translated as CSVTQGAIDQPQHF.

V is TRBV5-8 and J is TRBJ1-5, with unresolved D. CDR3 size: 15 residues. Trimming took 3 bases from V and 0 from J, leaving 10 bases between them. Germline V lookup: CDR1 SGHTS, CDR2 YDEGEE. The CDR3 region is CASSYGRNSNQPQHF. In DNA, the CDR3 is TGTGCCAGCAGCTATGGACGGAATAGCAATCAGCCCCAGCATTTT.

This clone came up a few times. This chain connects TRBV29-1 to TRBJ1-1; 10 bases match TRBD1. Germline V gene data show CDR1 as SQVTM and CDR2 as ANQGSEA. Unmatched junction bases numbered 3, after V lost 4 bases and J lost 4 bases. This CDR3 contains 13 residues. CDR3 residues: CSVARTGGTEAFF. CDR3 nucleotides: TGCAGCGTTGCCCGGACAGGGGGCACTGAAGCTTTCTTT.

About this clone: This sample includes further DNA sequences coding for the same CDR3. V usage is TRBV18 and J usage is TRBJ2-1, with TRBD1 identical over 8 bases. The CDR3 loop spans 14 amino acids. Germline loops: CDR1 KGHSH, CDR2 LQKENI. V shed 6 bases and J 3 bases; nucleotides not matched to a gene: 4. In DNA, the CDR3 is TGTGCCAGCTCGCCGACAGGGGTCTACAATGAGCAGTTCTTC. Its protein product is CASSPTGVYNEQFF.

This chain uses TRBV7-9 with TRBJ2-1, with D perhaps being TRBD1 or TRBD2 (5 bases each). The germline V gene encodes CDR1 SEHNR and CDR2 FQNEAQ (reference sequence). V gave up 3 bases and J gave up 7 bases, with 13 bases separating them. The CDR3 is 14 residues long. The CDR3 region is CASSLWGMYNEQFF. The CDR3 DNA follows: TGTGCCAGCAGCTTGTGGGGGATGTATAATGAGCAGTTCTTC.

The gene calls are TRBV5-8 and TRBJ2-3; 10 nucleotides agree with TRBD2. V shed 3 bases and J 3 bases; nucleotides not matched to a gene: 7. Germline loops: CDR1 SGHTS, CDR2 YDEGEE. CDR3 size: 16 residues. CDR3 nucleotides: TGTGCCAGCAGCTCCCATAGCGGGAGGAGTACAGATACGCAGTATTTT. Residues: CASSSHSGRSTDTQYF.

The genes are TRBV6-1 and TRBJ2-5, with D maybe TRBD2 (5 bases). In germline, CDR1 is MNHNS, CDR2 SASEGT. The CDR3 spans 17 residues. V lost 0 bases and J 7 bases, leaving 21 bases between the germline ends. In DNA form, the CDR3 reads TGTGCCAGCAGTGAAGCGCTTCGGGCAAAACCTGCGGGGACCCAGTACTTC. Translated, it gives CASSEALRAKPAGTQYF.

The V gene is TRBV6-5, the J gene TRBJ1-5; D is undetermined. Germline V gene data show CDR1 as MNHEY and CDR2 as SVGAGI. The CDR3 loop spans 14 amino acids. Trimming stripped 6 bases from V and 5 bases from J, with 14 bases between. CDR3 residues: CASSPGRYYQPQHF. The CDR3 DNA reads as TGTGCCAGCAGCCCTGGGCGATATTATCAGCCCCAGCATTTT.

The chain combines TRBV18 with TRBJ2-2; D is perhaps TRBD1 or TRBD2 (6 bases each). The CDR3 sequence is 17 residues long. Between the trimmed V and J ends, which lost 1 base and 1 base, there was a span of 13 bases. Germline CDR1 KGHSH, CDR2 LQKENI. CDR3 in DNA: TGTGCCAGCTCACCACTCCTCGGGGGACAGAACACCGGGGAGCTGTTTTTT. It translates to CASSPLLGGQNTGELFF.

The V gene is TRBV2, the J gene TRBJ1-2, with D possibly matching TRBD1 (5 bases). The germline V gene has CDR1 SNHLY and CDR2 FYNNEI. V was shortened by 6 bases and J by 10 bases, with 12 bases between the two germline ends. This CDR3 is 11 amino acids long. The CDR3 DNA sequence: TGTGCCAGCAGACCTAAGGGACCCTACACCTTC. Translation gives CASRPKGPYTF.

V usage is TRBV14 and J usage is TRBJ2-6; D gene unclear. V lost 4 bases, J lost 0 bases, and 10 bases lay in between. The CDR3 runs 16 residues. Germline CDR1 reads SGHDN; CDR2 reads FVKESK. Here the CDR3 reads CASSRATSSGANVLTF. CDR3 bases: TGTGCCAGCAGCCGAGCGACAAGCTCTGGGGCCAACGTCCTGACTTTC.

The sample holds a few counts of this clone. V and J are TRBV28 and TRBJ1-5; a weak D match, TRBD1 (5 bases). The CDR3 totals 14 residues. Trimming left V 7 bases short and J 8 bases short, with 18 bases between. Germline V gives CDR1 MDHEN, CDR2 SYDVKM. The CDR3, as DNA: TGTGCCAGCAATCCCCGCGGGAGGGGAGAGCCCCAGCATTTT. It specifies CASNPRGRGEPQHF.

The CDR3 reads CASSSAQGARGTEAFF. The CDR3 DNA reads TGTGCCAGCAGCTCAGCTCAGGGGGCGCGGGGTACTGAAGCTTTCTTT. The chain uses TRBV5-4 and TRBJ1-1, with 8 bases aligning to TRBD1. The CDR3 extends over 16 amino acids. Germline V gene data show CDR1 as SGHNT and CDR2 as YYREEE (reference sequence). Germline trimming cut 3 bases from V and 5 bases from J; bases unmatched to any gene: 12. Together with reference TRBV5-4 and TRBJ1-1, the CDR3 gives the full variable domain: ETGVTQSPTHLIKTRGQQVTLRCSSQSGHNTVSWYQQALGQGPQFIFQYYREEENGRGNFPPRFSGLQFPNYSSELNVNALELDDSALYLCASSSAQGARGTEAFFGQGTRLTVV.

This rearrangement joins TRBV28 to TRBJ2-4, with TRBD1 matching 7 bases. The V and J ends lost 7 bases and 0 bases, in that order; junction bases with no gene match: 12. The CDR3 totals 17 residues. From germline, CDR1 is MDHEN and CDR2 SYDVKM. DNA of the CDR3: TGTGCCAGCACCCTGACAGGGACGGTTCTAGCCAAAAACATTCAGTACTTC. This sequence encodes CASTLTGTVLAKNIQYF.